The rows below give T cell receptor beta chains drawn from one sample of a study of identical twins. Each CDR3 protein is one row after TCRdb ran MiXCR on the 5' RACE reads. The sample records roughly 1,500,000 distinct CDR3 sequences, around a third being singletons. The specimen sequenced was cord blood. These receptors all stem from a newborn girl in good health. Both conserved end residues are part of each CDR3. The size of a clone is reported for some rows only, either as once, few or many, or as a class for expanded clones.

j_gene: TRBJ2-1
v_gene: TRBV3-1
abundance: -
CDR3aa: CASRRIAGVNNEQFF

j_gene: TRBJ1-6
v_gene: TRBV2
abundance: -
CDR3aa: CASSSSRSSLNSPLHF

j_gene: TRBJ1-5
v_gene: TRBV2
abundance: -
CDR3aa: CASSLSTEPQHF

j_gene: TRBJ2-2
v_gene: TRBV10-3
abundance: -
CDR3aa: CAIQRAGELFF

j_gene: TRBJ1-2
v_gene: TRBV20-1
abundance: few
CDR3aa: CSARDGRDYGYTF

j_gene: TRBJ2-1
v_gene: TRBV20-1
abundance: few
CDR3aa: CSAPKLPYNEQFF

j_gene: TRBJ1-2
v_gene: TRBV6-1
abundance: -
CDR3aa: CASRVHRGGYTF

j_gene: TRBJ1-1
v_gene: TRBV27
abundance: -
CDR3aa: CASSSHTEAFF

j_gene: TRBJ2-5
v_gene: TRBV7-8
abundance: -
CDR3aa: CASSLDRKETRYF

j_gene: TRBJ1-2
v_gene: TRBV20-1
abundance: few
CDR3aa: CRGTGINYGYTF

j_gene: TRBJ2-3
v_gene: TRBV4-1
abundance: -
CDR3aa: CASSQVRTGGDTQYF

j_gene: TRBJ1-2
v_gene: TRBV10-3
abundance: -
CDR3aa: CATRGDGYTF

j_gene: TRBJ2-3
v_gene: TRBV28
abundance: -
CDR3aa: CGARGADTQYF

j_gene: TRBJ2-3
v_gene: TRBV2
abundance: few
CDR3aa: CASSRSGRSPDTQYF

j_gene: TRBJ2-1
v_gene: TRBV24-1
abundance: -
CDR3aa: CATSDVGETQFF

j_gene: TRBJ2-7
v_gene: TRBV28
abundance: few
CDR3aa: CASTAPGTSYEQYF

j_gene: TRBJ2-1
v_gene: TRBV4-1
abundance: once
CDR3aa: CASSQVLGGNNEQFF

j_gene: TRBJ1-2
v_gene: TRBV28
abundance: few
CDR3aa: CASSFSLRWGYGYTF

j_gene: TRBJ1-2
v_gene: TRBV25-1
abundance: few
CDR3aa: CASSIEASYGYTF

j_gene: TRBJ2-1
v_gene: TRBV11-2
abundance: few
CDR3aa: CASSLAGSVAGEEQFF

j_gene: TRBJ1-1
v_gene: TRBV13
abundance: -
CDR3aa: CASSLVGTGRNTEAFF

j_gene: TRBJ1-6
v_gene: TRBV6-5
abundance: few
CDR3aa: CASSYSGGLESPLHF

j_gene: TRBJ2-3
v_gene: TRBV5-1
abundance: -
CDR3aa: CASSLASGTTTDTQYF

j_gene: TRBJ1-2
v_gene: TRBV2
abundance: many
CDR3aa: CASSETGYYGYTF

j_gene: TRBJ2-3
v_gene: TRBV2
abundance: -
CDR3aa: CASRPYRGTDTQYF

j_gene: TRBJ2-7
v_gene: TRBV7-2
abundance: -
CDR3aa: CASSLFSRNEQYF

j_gene: TRBJ1-1
v_gene: TRBV7-9
abundance: few
CDR3aa: CASSPLPLGNTEAFF

j_gene: TRBJ1-4
v_gene: TRBV20-1
abundance: -
CDR3aa: CSARRRGEKLFF

j_gene: TRBJ2-1
v_gene: TRBV5-1
abundance: -
CDR3aa: CASSLYQRGYNEQFF

j_gene: TRBJ2-1
v_gene: TRBV9
abundance: few
CDR3aa: CASSDGLASFNEQFF

j_gene: TRBJ1-2
v_gene: TRBV6-6
abundance: few
CDR3aa: CASKVRGSDGYTF

j_gene: -
v_gene: TRBV7-8
abundance: few
CDR3aa: CASSLVWDRAFLGYNEQYF

j_gene: TRBJ1-2
v_gene: TRBV27
abundance: few
CDR3aa: CASSPNPVHYGYTF

j_gene: TRBJ2-1
v_gene: TRBV2
abundance: -
CDR3aa: CASSLTSGTYEQFF

j_gene: TRBJ1-2
v_gene: TRBV6-6
abundance: few
CDR3aa: CASSYTPHYGYTF

j_gene: TRBJ2-5
v_gene: TRBV7-2
abundance: -
CDR3aa: CASGHTSGTPETQYF

j_gene: TRBJ2-3
v_gene: TRBV3-1
abundance: few
CDR3aa: CASSQDPRTATQYF

j_gene: TRBJ1-6
v_gene: TRBV7-2
abundance: -
CDR3aa: CASSFRQASPPHF

j_gene: TRBJ2-3
v_gene: TRBV11-2
abundance: few
CDR3aa: CASSLFPRAGGPSPTDTQYF

j_gene: TRBJ1-2
v_gene: TRBV19
abundance: few
CDR3aa: CASRGNTAGSYGYTF

j_gene: TRBJ2-3
v_gene: TRBV4-1
abundance: few
CDR3aa: CASSQGSSGRTDTQYF

j_gene: TRBJ1-2
v_gene: TRBV6-6
abundance: few
CDR3aa: CASSYPKGQGTNYGYTF

j_gene: TRBJ1-2
v_gene: TRBV6-5
abundance: -
CDR3aa: CASRPGGLGTNYGYTF

j_gene: TRBJ1-5
v_gene: TRBV27
abundance: -
CDR3aa: CASSWTHSNQPQHF

j_gene: -
v_gene: TRBV4-2
abundance: -
CDR3aa: CASSRSPYEQYF

j_gene: TRBJ1-1
v_gene: TRBV12-3/TRBV12-4
abundance: few
CDR3aa: CASSLDGRKMNTEAFF

j_gene: TRBJ1-2
v_gene: TRBV5-5
abundance: -
CDR3aa: CASSFSGTANFYGYTF

j_gene: TRBJ2-4
v_gene: TRBV4-1
abundance: few
CDR3aa: CASSAWGGQLLAKNIQYF

j_gene: TRBJ1-1
v_gene: TRBV10-3
abundance: few
CDR3aa: CAISGTGDYTEAFF

j_gene: TRBJ1-4
v_gene: TRBV9
abundance: few
CDR3aa: CASSVATGEKLFF

j_gene: TRBJ2-7
v_gene: TRBV6-2/TRBV6-3
abundance: many
CDR3aa: CASSYRISGTYEQYF

j_gene: TRBJ1-6
v_gene: TRBV5-1
abundance: -
CDR3aa: CASRGQGTSNSPLHF

j_gene: TRBJ2-1
v_gene: TRBV20-1
abundance: few
CDR3aa: CSATGTSGAHNEQFF

j_gene: TRBJ2-2
v_gene: TRBV20-1
abundance: -
CDR3aa: CSARGTVVGELFF